This T cell receptor beta chain was obtained from a study of blood T cells in healthy people across ages. In germline, CDR1 is SGHRS, CDR2 YFSETQ. CDR3 length: 16 residues. V lost 1 base, J lost 6 bases, and 3 bases stayed unmatched. General study points: Higher naive T cell percentage went strongly together with higher TCR beta diversity.

To note about this clonotype: The antigen is not known.

Primers used in a second PCR of roughly 7 to 11 cycles were a sample-barcoded 5' primer and a J-beta primer mix. TCRdb called the 5' RACE reads again in MiXCR, with one record for every CDR3 protein. The sample shows 700,000 or so distinct CDR3 sequences, 35% to 50% of them seen only once. The rearrangement joins TRBV5-1 to TRBJ2-1; 14 bases agree with TRBD2. Sequencing used blood. The receptor was derived from a man aged 80 or over in good health. For the CDR3, the DNA is TGCGCCAGCAGCTTGCCGGGACTAGCGGGGGTCAATGAGCAGTTCTTC. Its translation: CASSLPGLAGVNEQFF.